This TCR beta chain was sequenced in a study of blood T cells in healthy people across ages. Study-level findings and limits: Roughly linear declines in TCR beta diversity per million T cells occurred with age. Naive T cell percentage by flow cytometry tracked strongly with beta diversity.

This clonotype has at least ten counts. Antigen unknown. The CDR3 totals 17 residues. V dropped 5 bases and J dropped 4; count of bases not matched to a gene: 13. CDR1 MNHNS and CDR2 SASEGT come from the germline V gene. A second PCR of about 7 to 12 cycles used a sample-barcoded 5' primer and a J-beta primer mix. One entry per CDR3 protein, called by TCRdb with MiXCR from the 5' RACE reads. Of 700,000 to 850,000 distinct CDR3 sequences listed, roughly 34% are singletons. The sequence derives from a man aged 18 to 35 in good health. The chain is built from TRBV6-1 and TRBJ1-2; 10 bases match TRBD1. Sequencing was carried out using blood. The CDR3 DNA follows: TGTGCCAGCAGTACCCAAAAAGACAGGGGGCCGATCTATGGCTACACCTTC. It translates to CASSTQKDRGPIYGYTF.